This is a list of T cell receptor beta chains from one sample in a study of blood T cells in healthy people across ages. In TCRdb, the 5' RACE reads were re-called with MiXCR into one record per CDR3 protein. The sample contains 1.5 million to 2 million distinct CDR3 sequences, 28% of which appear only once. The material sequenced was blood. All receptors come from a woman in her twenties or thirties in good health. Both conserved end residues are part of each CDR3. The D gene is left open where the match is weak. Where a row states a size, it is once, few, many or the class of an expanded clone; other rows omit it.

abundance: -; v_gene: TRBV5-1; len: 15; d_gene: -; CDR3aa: CASSPGLSLYNEQFF
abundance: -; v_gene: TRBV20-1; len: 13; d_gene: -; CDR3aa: CSARDKGRDGYTF
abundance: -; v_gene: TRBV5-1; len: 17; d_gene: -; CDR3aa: CASSFASGGRYTDTQYF
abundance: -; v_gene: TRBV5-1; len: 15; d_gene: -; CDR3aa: CASSLERGDGYEQYF
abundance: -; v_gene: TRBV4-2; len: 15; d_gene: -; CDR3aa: CASSQEGGGGETLYF
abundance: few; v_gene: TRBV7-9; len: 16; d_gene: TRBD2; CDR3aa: CASSPIPAGGLAEQFF
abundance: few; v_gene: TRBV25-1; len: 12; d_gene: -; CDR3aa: CASKDANYGYTF
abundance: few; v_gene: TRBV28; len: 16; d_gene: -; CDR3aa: CASSLISLGSNSPLHF
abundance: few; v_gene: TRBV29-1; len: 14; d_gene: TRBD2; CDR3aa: CSGSLAGGLDTQYF
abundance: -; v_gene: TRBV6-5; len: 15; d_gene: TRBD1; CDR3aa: CASSDTGVHTGELFF
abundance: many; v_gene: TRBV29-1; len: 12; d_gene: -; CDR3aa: CSVSSLNQPQHF
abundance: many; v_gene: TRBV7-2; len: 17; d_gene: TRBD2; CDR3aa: CASSLARLAARTDTQYF
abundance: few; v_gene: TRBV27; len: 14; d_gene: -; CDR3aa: CASSAERGVNTIYF
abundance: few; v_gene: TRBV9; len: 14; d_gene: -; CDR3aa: CASSGQENTGELFF
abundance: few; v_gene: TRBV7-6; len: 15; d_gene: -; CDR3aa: CASSLDPTVPCEQYF
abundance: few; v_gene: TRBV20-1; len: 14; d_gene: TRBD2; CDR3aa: CSAGLQTSPNEQFF
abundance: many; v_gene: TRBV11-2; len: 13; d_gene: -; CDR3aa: CASGQGSTDTQYF
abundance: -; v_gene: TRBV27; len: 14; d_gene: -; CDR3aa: CAGRGERSAYEQYF